Below are 25 T cell receptor beta chains sequenced from a single sample in a study of T cells in localized non-small cell lung cancer. TCRdb's table, derived via immunoSEQ multiplex PCR, lists solely in-frame clones and lacks some. The sample carries tens of thousands of clones, around 83% recorded once. The sample was peripheral blood, taken before any cancer treatment. The receptors were sampled from a woman between 18 and 50 years old with stage III lung adenocarcinoma.

The V gene is TRBV4-2, the J gene TRBJ2-1, with TRBD2 as a possible D gene (6 bases). The V end was cut by 0 bases, the J end by 11 bases, with 11 bases between. This CDR3 has 13 amino acids. Germline loops: CDR1 LGHNA, CDR2 YNFKEQ. CDR3 bases: TGTGCCAGCAGCCAAGAACCGGGGACTCAGCAGTTCTTC. Residues: CASSQEPGTQQFF.

V and J are TRBV19 and TRBJ1-1; 7 bases line up with TRBD1. This CDR3 comprises 15 residues. Germline-derived CDR1 and CDR2 are LNHDA and SQIVND (reference sequence). V lost 3 bases and J lost 1; bases outside the gene matches: 5. In DNA, the CDR3 is TGTGCCAGTAGTATCGGACAGGTGGGGAACACTGAAGCTTTCTTT. Residues: CASSIGQVGNTEAFF.

J is TRBJ2-3 and V is TRBV29-1; unclear D gene. The germline V and J ends were trimmed by 6 bases and 6 bases, with 13 bases remaining between them. Germline lookup yields CDR1 SQVTM and CDR2 ANQGSEA. The length of the CDR3 is 12 residues. In nucleotides, the CDR3 is TGCAGCGTCGCTACGTTCGGGGATACGCAGTATTTT. It codes for CSVATFGDTQYF.

The rearrangement uses TRBV19 and TRBJ1-1; TRBD1 is a possible D gene (6 bases). With 6 bases removed from V and 5 bases from J, the gap between germline ends came to 13 bases. The CDR3 runs 13 residues. CDR1 and CDR2 from the germline V gene are LNHDA and SQIVND (reference sequence). CDR3 residues: CASSSRGWTEAFF. In nucleotides, the CDR3 is TGTGCCAGTAGCAGTAGGGGGTGGACTGAAGCTTTCTTT.

The chain couples TRBV7-9 to TRBJ2-1; D not certain. Trimming removed 2 bases from V and 0 bases from J, with 14 bases in between. The length of the CDR3 is 17 residues. Germline-derived CDR1 and CDR2 are SEHNR and FQNEAQ (reference sequence). The CDR3 is CASSLFRDPSSYNEQFF. CDR3 sequence (DNA): TGTGCCAGCAGCTTATTCCGAGATCCGAGCTCCTACAATGAGCAGTTCTTC.

This chain connects TRBV7-9 to TRBJ1-5; D might be TRBD1 (6 bases). Trimming removed 1 base at V and 3 bases at J, with 13 bases between. The length of the CDR3 is 16 residues. The germline gives CDR1 SEHNR, CDR2 FQNEAQ (reference sequence). This chain's CDR3 is CASSLGRGSDNQPQHF. The CDR3 DNA reads TGTGCCAGCAGCTTAGGTAGGGGGTCAGACAATCAGCCCCAGCATTTT.

CDR3 DNA sequence: TGTGCCAGCAGCTCGACTAGCGGGGACAACGAGCAGTACTTC. Residues: CASSSTSGDNEQYF. V and J are TRBV7-9 and TRBJ2-7, with TRBD2 matching 11 bases. From germline, CDR1 is SEHNR and CDR2 FQNEAQ (reference sequence). Trimming at V came to 4 bases and at J to 5 bases, leaving 4 bases not matched to a gene. This CDR3 contains 14 residues.

As DNA, the CDR3 is TGCGCCAGCAGCCTCACCCTAGGGACAGGGATCACTGAAGCTTTCTTT. It yields the protein CASSLTLGTGITEAFF. The chain employs TRBV5-1 and TRBJ1-1; 9 bases are a match to TRBD1. This CDR3 has 16 amino acids. V dropped 4 bases and J dropped 4; count of bases not matched to a gene: 11. Germline loops: CDR1 SGHRS, CDR2 YFSETQ.

The chain couples TRBV7-8 to TRBJ2-5; D possibly uses TRBD1 or TRBD2 (5 bases each). Trimming removed 6 bases at V and 7 bases at J, with 15 bases between. CDR3 length: 13 amino acids. Germline assignment: CDR1 SGHVS and CDR2 FQNEAQ. CDR3 loop: CASSRGIQATQYF. The CDR3 nucleotides are TGTGCCAGCAGTCGGGGAATACAGGCGACCCAGTACTTC.

In its sample, this clone was seen a few times. The V gene is TRBV9, the J gene TRBJ2-2; perhaps TRBD2 as D (5 bases). Germline CDR1 is SGDLS and CDR2 is YYNGEE. The length of the CDR3 is 13 residues. V lost 2 bases to trimming and J lost 6 bases, with 8 bases between them. The CDR3 here is CASSVRDSGELFF. CDR3 bases: TGTGCCAGCAGCGTGAGGGATTCCGGGGAGCTGTTTTTT.

The genes are TRBV5-4 and TRBJ1-1; a weak D match, TRBD1 (6 bases). The length of the CDR3 is 14 residues. V shed 1 base and J shed 11 bases, with 18 bases lying between them. CDR1 SGHNT and CDR2 YYREEE come from the germline V gene (reference sequence). The CDR3 region is CASSLFGGILFAFF. The DNA of the CDR3 is TGTGCCAGCAGCTTGTTTGGGGGCATCCTTTTCGCTTTCTTT.

The J gene is TRBJ1-2, the V gene TRBV4-2, with D unclear. Germline CDR1 LGHNA, CDR2 YNFKEQ. The V end lost 0 bases, the J end lost 2 bases, and 10 bases lay between the germline ends. This CDR3 spans 15 amino acids. This CDR3 is CASSQEIGTNYGYTF. In DNA, the CDR3 is TGTGCCAGCAGCCAAGAGATCGGCACGAACTATGGCTACACCTTC.

The rearrangement joins TRBV5-1 to TRBJ2-1; a possible D gene is TRBD2 (5 bases). Germline-derived CDR1 and CDR2 are SGHRS and YFSETQ. The V gene lost 0 bases and the J gene lost 5 bases, with 15 bases spanning the gap. The CDR3 has 16 residues. CDR3: CASSLGRYSLNNEQFF. The CDR3 DNA reads TGCGCCAGCAGCTTGGGGAGGTACTCCCTGAACAATGAGCAGTTCTTC.

The chain links TRBV5-1 to TRBJ2-5, with TRBD2 matching over 12 bases. The CDR3 spans 17 residues. In germline, CDR1 is SGHRS, CDR2 YFSETQ. The V segment lost 0 bases and the J segment 2 bases; nucleotides outside the gene matches: 5. CDR3 DNA sequence: TGCGCCAGCAGCTTGGCCGGGCTAGCGGGGGGGCAAGAGACCCAGTACTTC. Its translation is CASSLAGLAGGQETQYF.

Judged by abundance, this clone is medium-sized. The chain links TRBV7-9 to TRBJ1-2, with D possibly being TRBD1 (6 bases). The CDR3 length is 14 residues. Germline CDR1 is SEHNR and CDR2 is FQNEAQ (reference sequence). V lost 6 bases, J lost 6 bases, and 17 bases lay in between. The CDR3 coding sequence is TGTGCCAGCAGTGGGGGCGGGACGGACCATGGCTACACCTTC. Its protein is CASSGGGTDHGYTF.

This sequence joins TRBV4-1 and TRBJ2-5; D assignment may be TRBD1 or TRBD2 (5 bases each). The germline V gene has CDR1 MGHRA and CDR2 YSYEKL. This CDR3 is 12 amino acids long. The V end was cut by 1 base, the J end by 5 bases, with 5 bases between. The CDR3 spells CASSQGGETQYF. The CDR3 DNA reads as TGCGCCAGCAGCCAAGGGGGGGAGACCCAGTACTTC.

The chain carries TRBV5-5 and TRBJ1-2, with a tentative D call TRBD1 (6 bases). V was pared by 0 bases and J by 4 bases, with 10 bases between. CDR3 size: 14 residues. Germline lookup yields CDR1 SGHKS and CDR2 YYEKEE (reference sequence). The chain's CDR3 is CASSLGQESYGYTF. The CDR3 nucleotides read TGTGCCAGCAGCTTGGGACAGGAGTCCTATGGCTACACCTTC.

The rearrangement joins TRBV29-1 to TRBJ1-4; 7 bases agree with TRBD1. CDR1 is SQVTM and CDR2 is ANQGSEA in the germline V gene. This CDR3 has 16 residues. Trimming cost V 1 base and J 6 bases; bases outside gene matches: 11. Here the CDR3 reads CSVEGGRGYDYEKLFF. CDR3 DNA: TGCAGCGTTGAAGGGGGCAGGGGGTATGATTATGAAAAACTGTTTTTT.

The J gene is TRBJ2-3, the V gene TRBV20-1, with 7 positions matching TRBD2. Germline trimming cut 6 bases from V and 3 bases from J; bases unmatched to any gene: 0. Germline-derived CDR1 and CDR2 are DFQATT and SNEGSKA (reference sequence). The CDR3 is made up of 11 amino acids. CDR3: CSAGGTDTQYF. The DNA for the CDR3 is TGCAGTGCGGGAGGGACAGATACGCAGTATTTT.

The rearrangement links TRBV5-6 to TRBJ2-3; the match to TRBD2 covers 9 bases. CDR3 length equals 15 residues. Germline values: CDR1 SGHDT, CDR2 YYEEEE. The junction had 7 bases not matched to a gene; V was cut back by 1 base and J by 7 bases. CDR3 amino acids: CASSLRFAGGYTQYF. The CDR3 DNA sequence: TGTGCCAGCAGCTTGCGGTTTGCGGGGGGGTATACGCAGTATTTT.

J is TRBJ2-1 and V is TRBV9; unclear D gene. The V end was cut by 0 bases, the J end by 6 bases, with 10 bases between. The CDR3 contains 14 residues. Germline CDR1 is SGDLS and CDR2 is YYNGEE. The CDR3, as DNA: TGTGCCAGCAGCGTAGGTCCGCAAGGCAATGAGCAGTTCTTC. This encodes CASSVGPQGNEQFF.

V is TRBV11-3 and J is TRBJ2-5; 7 bases agree with TRBD2. This CDR3 spans 13 amino acids. Germline lookup yields CDR1 SGHNT and CDR2 YENEEA. V lost 4 bases and J lost 1; bases outside the gene matches: 0. Here the CDR3 DNA reads TGTGCCAGCAGCTGGGGGGGCCAAGAGACCCAGTACTTC. It codes for CASSWGGQETQYF.

The rearrangement joins TRBV6-6 to TRBJ1-3; D remains unclear. CDR1 and CDR2 (germline): MNHNY, SVGAGI (reference sequence). The CDR3 sequence is 14 residues long. V shed 2 bases and J shed 8 bases, with 13 bases lying between them. The CDR3 coding sequence is TGTGCCAGCAGTTACGAGGCCGTGGCTTACACCATATATTTT. Amino acid sequence: CASSYEAVAYTIYF.

Comment on this clone: At one boundary the junction diverges from the germline segment, which might be a read error. The chain combines TRBV7-9 with TRBJ1-2; maybe TRBD1 (6 bases). Germline V CDR1 and CDR2: SEHNR, FQNEAQ (reference sequence). CDR3 length: 11 amino acids. The CDR3 bases are TGTGCCAGCAGCCTTCGGGGGGACACCCACTTC. Translated, it gives CASSLRGDTHF.

This chain joins TRBV6-5 and TRBJ1-1; weak D call: TRBD1 (6 bases). The germline V gene has CDR1 MNHEY and CDR2 SVGAGI. V lost 2 bases and J 5 bases, leaving 15 bases between the germline ends. The CDR3 has 15 amino acids. Here the CDR3 DNA reads TGTGCCAGCAGTTACCGGTCAGGGGCAGTTACTGAAGCTTTCTTT. As protein: CASSYRSGAVTEAFF.